The sequence of this T cell receptor beta chain was determined in a study of T cell responses to AZD1222 COVID-19 vaccine. Whole-study findings and limits: Only a handful of AZD1222 recipients were seropositive at baseline. Repertoire samples came only from after the peak T cell response.

A remark on this clone: Its specificity is not known.

The protocol was immunoSEQ multiplex PCR, while the TCRdb copy is restricted to in-frame clones and leaves out a portion. The repertoire consists of 130,000 to 150,000 clones, with approximately 94% occurring once and the leading ten covering 1.5% to 2%. CDR3 length equals 14 residues. Trimming left V 4 bases short and J 1 base short, with 10 bases between. Germline values: CDR1 WNHNN, CDR2 SYGVQD (reference sequence). The chain has TRBV10-1 and TRBJ1-1, with a weak D call TRBD1 (6 bases). The origin of this receptor is an adult in good health. The sample in question was peripheral blood, obtained on day 0 of AZD1222 vaccination. CDR3 sequence (DNA): TGCGCCAGCAGTGTAGGGGGGACGAACACTGAAGCTTTCTTT. The encoded protein is CASSVGGTNTEAFF.